The T cell receptor (beta chain) under discussion was sequenced for a study of memory CD4+ T cells and cytomegalovirus serostatus. Profiling relied on immunoSEQ multiplex PCR, and the TCRdb table lists in-frame clones only, not all of them. Of about 46,000 clones in the sample, 75% to 85% are singletons; the top ten hold around 0.91%. This clone was picked up a small number of times. The antigen is undetermined. General study points: 67 of 164 known CMV-associated TCRbeta sequences appeared in CD4+ memory.

The sort gate was single viable CD3+CD4+CD8-CD45RO+ cells for memory CD4+ T cells. CD4+ T cells were isolated by positive magnetic selection. The germline gives CDR1 SNHLY, CDR2 FYNNEI. This CDR3 has 14 amino acids. V was clipped by 6 bases and J by 5 bases; unmatched bases: 9. The TCR sequence derives from an adult in good health and CMV-seronegative. Sequenced sample: memory CD4+ T cells from blood. The chain has TRBV2 and TRBJ1-1; 7 bases are shared with TRBD1. As DNA, the CDR3 is TGTGCCAGCAGGCCTCACAGGGGAAATACTGAAGCTTTCTTT. Translation gives CASRPHRGNTEAFF.